This T cell receptor beta chain was found in a study of blood T cell repertoires in COVID-19 (dated by TCRdb to 2020 to 2021). Study-wide context: Samples covering the acute and convalescent phases of COVID-19 were provided by collaborators in the United States, Italy and Spain. The prospective study material was composed of cDNA or gDNA derived from T cells, B-cell-depleted T cells, or PBMCs. Nearly every sample came with metadata listing a de-identified subject ID, COVID-19 status, age in years and sex. The samples were drawn from the first 160 participants of the ongoing ImmuneRACE study and from roughly 1,300 subjects provided by 6 global collaborators. Subjects who had been exposed to COVID-19, were actively infected with it, or had recovered from it provided the deeply sampled blood TCRbeta repertoires that made up the dataset. Where available, HLA class I and class II types were taken from metadata supplied by the sample provider and were not determined by assay-based typing. A freely available public database, intended as a resource for researchers studying the immune response to SARS-CoV-2, is where the repertoires were released.

The germline V gene sets CDR1 to SGHDT and CDR2 to YYEEEE. The CDR3, cysteine through phenylalanine, is 16 amino acids long. Only CDR3 DNA is held: 48 bases, read in frame from base 1. V is pared back by 1 base and J by 0 bases, with 11 bases lying between the germline termini. TCRbeta CDR3 regions were amplified from genomic DNA by means of the immunoSEQ Assay, a bias-controlled multiplex PCR. Processing in the source paper ran as follows. Nucleated cell counts per sample were estimated from amplification of reference gene primers within the assay. To quantify the absolute abundance of each unique TCRbeta CDR3 rearrangement, sequence reads were collapsed and filtered. Productive Simpson clonality was computed per sample as the square root of Simpson's diversity index over productive rearrangements. The clones in this table, taken by TCRdb from immuneACCESS, are in-frame only. Not every clone is retained; where verified, under half of the shortfall comes from an unresolved V gene, and the cause of the rest is unknown. The V and J calls and clone size were taken over from that table, and D and trimming were inferred from the DNA. The sample table shows roughly 250,000 clones, and around nine tenths are seen once. The top ten hold approximately 2% of the sample.

Here is what the overall study found, with its caveats: The quantity of clinical and demographic metadata differed by source and by participant and was supplied without curation.

Samples from volunteer blood donors who had recovered from COVID-19 were contributed by a second Seattle source. Collaborating institutions collected whole blood in K2EDTA tubes following their own protocols. For TCRbeta analysis, collaborator samples were shipped as frozen whole blood, as isolated PBMCs, or as DNA extracted from either sample type. On this clone: The antigen it recognizes is unknown. Per-base quality was not reported, and no clone a single base away is much larger than it.

The sample was peripheral blood. This clonotype was sampled from a woman in her 40s who had recovered from COVID-19. This chain is built from TRBV5-6 and TRBJ2-1; the D gene assignment is ambiguous. The DNA sequence is as follows: TGTGCCAGCAGCTTGTTTTGGTCTAGCTCCTACAATGAGCAGTTCTTC. It translates as CASSLFWSSSYNEQFF. With the portions outside the CDR3 filled from the reference TRBV5-6 and TRBJ2-1 genes, the complete variable region becomes DAGVTQSPTHLIKTRGQQVTLRCSPKSGHDTVSWYQQALGQGPQFIFQYYEEEERQRGNFPDRFSGHQFPNYSSELNVNALLLGDSALYLCASSLFWSSSYNEQFFGPGTRLTVL.